The 27 T cell receptor beta chains below were found in one sample sequenced in a study of shared clonotypes between healthy human individuals. Sequencing was performed with immunoSEQ multiplex PCR; in TCRdb, only in-frame clones are kept and a portion is missing. The sample holds about 2.2 million clones, about 92% seen once. Naive CD8 populations comprised CD45RO-negative cells positively selected for CCR7, excluding terminally differentiated effector memory CD45RA+ cells. The sequenced sample was naive CD8+ T cells from PBMCs. The receptor set was obtained from a man between 18 and 29 years old in good health. Some clones in this sample may be carry-over from other donors' samples.

Only a few counts were recorded for this clone. The chain employs TRBV12-5 and TRBJ1-1; 8 nucleotides line up with TRBD1. CDR1 is LGHNT, CDR2 FRNRAP, per germline. V was pared by 5 bases and J by 6 bases, with 5 bases of the junction left unmatched. The CDR3 covers 13 residues. Here the CDR3 reads CASGLDRGSEAFF. The CDR3 DNA sequence: TGTGCTAGTGGTCTCGACAGGGGCTCTGAAGCTTTCTTT.

The rearrangement uses TRBV9 and TRBJ2-1; tentatively, D is TRBD2 (6 bases). Trimming left V 4 bases short and J 7 bases short, with 9 bases between. The CDR3 spans 12 residues. Germline V gene sequence: CDR1 SGDLS, CDR2 YYNGEE. The DNA for the CDR3 is TGTGCCAGCAGCTTAGCGGAAAATGAGCAGTTCTTC. It codes for CASSLAENEQFF.

In regard to this clone: In the same sample, other DNA sequences code for this CDR3. The chain is built from TRBV28 and TRBJ2-7, with 9 bases that match TRBD2. CDR3 length equals 14 residues. The germline gives CDR1 MDHEN, CDR2 SYDVKM. The V segment lost 3 bases and the J segment 5 bases; nucleotides outside the gene matches: 5. The CDR3 reads CASSFAGGPHEQYF. CDR3 coding DNA: TGTGCCAGCAGTTTCGCGGGAGGGCCGCACGAGCAGTACTTC.

This chain joins TRBV28 and TRBJ2-7, with 11 positions matching TRBD2. Germline CDR1 is MDHEN and CDR2 is SYDVKM. V shed 6 bases, J shed 3 bases, and the junction held 7 bases outside the gene matches. The CDR3 spans 15 residues. CDR3 bases: TGTGCCAGCAGGGGGACTAGCGGTCCAAACTACGAGCAGTACTTC. Its translation is CASRGTSGPNYEQYF.

V is TRBV4-1 and J is TRBJ1-4; D ambiguous. The CDR3 is made up of 16 amino acids. V was shortened by 1 base and J by 8 bases, with 17 bases between the two germline ends. Germline CDR1 MGHRA, CDR2 YSYEKL. CDR3 nucleotides: TGCGCCAGCAGCCAAGGTTTTGGGAAAGACGGCGAAAAACTGTTTTTT. The encoded protein is CASSQGFGKDGEKLFF.

The V gene is TRBV7-2, the J gene TRBJ2-7; D is possibly TRBD1 or TRBD2 (5 bases each). Trimming stripped 1 base from V and 5 bases from J, with 9 bases between. Germline CDR1 and CDR2: SGHTA and FQGNSA. The CDR3 runs 13 residues. CDR3 sequence: CASSLGWGHEQYF. The CDR3 DNA is TGTGCCAGCAGCTTAGGGTGGGGACACGAGCAGTACTTC.

The rearrangement joins TRBV4-2 to TRBJ1-1, with D possibly TRBD1 on 5 matching bases. The CDR3 has 16 residues. Trimming took off 1 base at V and 1 base at J, with 13 bases between the two ends. CDR1 and CDR2 from the germline V gene are LGHNA and YNFKEQ. The CDR3 nucleotides are TGTGCCAGCAGCCAAGTATATGAAGGGGAGAACACTGAAGCTTTCTTT. Residues: CASSQVYEGENTEAFF.

With regard to this clone: The same CDR3 arises from other DNA sequences in this sample as well. V usage is TRBV9 and J usage is TRBJ2-7, with 11 bases fitting TRBD2. This CDR3 is 14 amino acids long. CDR1 and CDR2 from the germline V gene are SGDLS and YYNGEE. V lost 3 bases, J lost 4 bases, and 3 bases stayed unmatched. CDR3 sequence: CASSAGLAGYEQYF. The CDR3 bases are TGTGCCAGCAGCGCCGGACTAGCGGGTTACGAGCAGTACTTC.

The rearrangement joins TRBV27 to TRBJ2-7; D possibly corresponds to TRBD1 (6 bases). The CDR3 consists of 14 residues. Between the trimmed V and J ends, which lost 5 bases and 5 bases, there was a span of 16 bases. Looked up from germline, CDR1 is MNHEY and CDR2 is SMNVEV (reference sequence). For the CDR3, the DNA is TGTGCCAGCAGTCTCACAGGGTCGGGGCACGAGCAGTACTTC. Encoded protein: CASSLTGSGHEQYF.

This chain uses TRBV21-1 with TRBJ2-2; the D call TRBD2 from the table was never checked on the DNA. TRBV21-1 constitutes a pseudogene. The CDR3 loop spans 17 amino acids. The CDR3 reads CASSLWEAGDPTGELFF. CDR3 bases: TGTGCCAGCAGCTTATGGGAGGCGGGAGACCCCACCGGGGAGCTGTTTTTT.

The chain has TRBV18 and TRBJ2-7, with D unclear. The V gene lost 1 base and the J gene lost 2 bases, with 12 bases spanning the gap. This CDR3 region has 15 residues. Per the germline V gene, CDR1 is KGHSH and CDR2 is LQKENI. CDR3 amino acids: CASSPHPTVAYEQYF. As DNA, the CDR3 is TGTGCCAGCTCACCACATCCGACGGTTGCCTACGAGCAGTACTTC.

V gene TRBV9 combines with J gene TRBJ2-1; D gene uncertain. The CDR3 loop spans 12 amino acids. In germline, CDR1 is SGDLS, CDR2 YYNGEE. Trimming took 0 bases from V and 8 from J, leaving 6 bases between them. The CDR3 DNA reads TGTGCCAGCAGCGTAGACCTCGATGAGCAGTTCTTC. Translating it yields CASSVDLDEQFF.

The chain recombines TRBV4-3 with TRBJ2-7; D remains ambiguous. This CDR3 has 15 amino acids. Germline V gene sequence: CDR1 LGHNA, CDR2 YSLEER. Trimming shortened V by 1 base and J by 2 bases, and 12 bases separated the two germline ends. The chain's CDR3 is CASSQVESSTYEQYF. The DNA of the CDR3 is TGCGCCAGCAGCCAAGTGGAGTCTAGTACCTACGAGCAGTACTTC.

For this clone: Different DNA sequences within this sample yield the same CDR3. The chain uses TRBV27 and TRBJ1-5; D perhaps matches TRBD1 (5 bases). V gave up 5 bases and J gave up 4 bases, with 12 bases separating them. The CDR3 covers 14 residues. The V gene's germline CDR1 is MNHEY and CDR2 SMNVEV (reference sequence). The CDR3 spells CASSHTGGNQPQHF. As DNA, the CDR3 is TGTGCCAGCAGTCATACAGGAGGGAATCAGCCCCAGCATTTT.

The rearrangement links TRBV7-6 to TRBJ1-1; 8 bases map to TRBD1. Germline loops: CDR1 SGHVS, CDR2 FNYEAQ. The CDR3 totals 16 residues. After removal of 5 bases from V and 4 bases from J, the junction contained 12 bases not matched to a gene. For the CDR3, the DNA is TGTGCCAGCAGCACGAGATACAGGGGGATGAGCACTGAAGCTTTCTTT. Its protein product is CASSTRYRGMSTEAFF.

The chain couples TRBV27 to TRBJ1-5; unclear D gene. The V and J ends lost 3 bases and 2 bases respectively, with 5 bases between them. The CDR3 consists of 13 residues. The germline V gene encodes CDR1 MNHEY and CDR2 SMNVEV (reference sequence). The CDR3 spells CASSFYGNQPQHF. CDR3 nucleotides: TGTGCCAGCAGTTTTTACGGCAATCAGCCCCAGCATTTT.

The V and J genes are TRBV2 and TRBJ1-2; D is uncertain. V shed 3 bases and J shed 0 bases, with 8 bases lying between them. The germline gives CDR1 SNHLY, CDR2 FYNNEI. This CDR3 is built from 14 residues. CDR3 nucleotide sequence: TGTGCCAGCAGTGAGTTGTTCACTAACTATGGCTACACCTTC. Translating gives CASSELFTNYGYTF.

This sequence joins TRBV2 and TRBJ1-2; possible D gene TRBD1, 6 bases. The CDR3 covers 16 residues. CDR1 is SNHLY and CDR2 is FYNNEI in the germline V gene. The V end was cut by 6 bases, the J end by 3 bases, with 20 bases between. CDR3: CASRGVGLQGDYGYTF. CDR3 sequence (DNA): TGTGCCAGCAGGGGAGTGGGGCTACAGGGTGACTATGGCTACACCTTC.

The chain uses TRBV6-4 and TRBJ2-5; 12 bases align to TRBD2. V was pared by 0 bases and J by 3 bases, with 20 bases of the junction left unmatched. The germline V gene encodes CDR1 MRHNA and CDR2 SNTAGT. The CDR3 runs 22 residues. CDR3 sequence: CASSDSPPWLAGGFGSEETQYF. CDR3 in DNA: TGTGCCAGCAGTGACTCCCCCCCGTGGCTAGCGGGAGGGTTTGGAAGTGAAGAGACCCAGTACTTC.

Concerning this clone: At the DNA level, this CDR3 is encoded by other sequences in the same sample as well. V is TRBV5-4 and J is TRBJ2-7, with TRBD2 matching over 10 bases. The germline CDR1 and CDR2 sequences are SGHNT and YYREEE (reference sequence). Trimming cost V 0 bases and J 1 base; bases outside gene matches: 1. CDR3 size: 15 residues. CDR3 region: CASSLGLAGSYEQYF. The DNA of the CDR3 is TGTGCCAGCAGCTTGGGACTAGCGGGTTCCTACGAGCAGTACTTC.

V and J are TRBV15 and TRBJ2-7; TRBD1 agrees at 8 bases. CDR3 size: 13 residues. Germline V gives CDR1 LNHNV, CDR2 YYDKDF (reference sequence). The trim removed 8 bases at V and 2 bases at J, leaving 5 bases unmatched. The CDR3 region has the DNA TGTGCCACCCGGACAGGGAGTACCTACGAGCAGTACTTC. Translation: CATRTGSTYEQYF.

This clone appeared a single time. V usage is TRBV27 and J usage is TRBJ1-1; D is unresolved. V gave up 8 bases and J gave up 3 bases, with 13 bases separating them. The CDR3 is made up of 13 amino acids. Germline lookup yields CDR1 MNHEY and CDR2 SMNVEV (reference sequence). CDR3 protein: CASAVGGYTEAFF. CDR3 sequence (DNA): TGTGCCAGCGCCGTAGGTGGGTACACTGAAGCTTTCTTT.

The rearrangement links TRBV5-1 to TRBJ2-2; 11 nucleotides match TRBD2. Per germline, CDR1 SGHRS and CDR2 YFSETQ. This CDR3 has 18 amino acids. Losses at the gene ends were 1 base for V and 1 base for J; bases not matched to a gene: 6. Written as DNA, the CDR3 is TGCGCCAGCAGCTTGACTAGCGGGGGATACTGGAACACCGGGGAGCTGTTTTTT. It encodes CASSLTSGGYWNTGELFF.

This chain connects TRBV9 to TRBJ2-5; 7 positions match TRBD2. V lost 0 bases to trimming and J lost 9 bases; unmatched junction nucleotides: 11. This CDR3 has 15 residues. In germline, CDR1 is SGDLS, CDR2 YYNGEE. The CDR3 nucleotides are TGTGCCAGCAGCGTAGGGGGAGGGACGTCTGGTCCCCAGTACTTC. Translated, it gives CASSVGGGTSGPQYF.

This sequence joins TRBV28 and TRBJ2-2; D remains unclear. The CDR3 extends over 12 amino acids. V was shortened by 10 bases and J by 1 base, with 7 bases between the two germline ends. Germline V gene sequence: CDR1 MDHEN, CDR2 SYDVKM. The CDR3 coding sequence is TGTGCCAACATAGAGAACACCGGGGAGCTGTTTTTT. It is translated as CANIENTGELFF.

V and J are TRBV11-2 and TRBJ2-3; D is ambiguous. This CDR3 is 12 amino acids long. The V end lost 3 bases, the J end lost 4 bases, and 5 bases lay between the germline ends. Germline V gene lookup returns CDR1 SGHAT and CDR2 FQNNGV. The CDR3: CASSFGADTQYF. Written as DNA, the CDR3 is TGTGCCAGCAGCTTCGGTGCAGATACGCAGTATTTT.

J is TRBJ1-1 and V is TRBV2; D unresolved. Germline V lookup: CDR1 SNHLY, CDR2 FYNNEI. This CDR3 is 12 amino acids long. Trimming took off 7 bases at V and 4 bases at J, with 10 bases between the two ends. The CDR3 DNA follows: TGTGCCAGCACGGATGGAGTCACTGAAGCTTTCTTT. It translates to CASTDGVTEAFF.